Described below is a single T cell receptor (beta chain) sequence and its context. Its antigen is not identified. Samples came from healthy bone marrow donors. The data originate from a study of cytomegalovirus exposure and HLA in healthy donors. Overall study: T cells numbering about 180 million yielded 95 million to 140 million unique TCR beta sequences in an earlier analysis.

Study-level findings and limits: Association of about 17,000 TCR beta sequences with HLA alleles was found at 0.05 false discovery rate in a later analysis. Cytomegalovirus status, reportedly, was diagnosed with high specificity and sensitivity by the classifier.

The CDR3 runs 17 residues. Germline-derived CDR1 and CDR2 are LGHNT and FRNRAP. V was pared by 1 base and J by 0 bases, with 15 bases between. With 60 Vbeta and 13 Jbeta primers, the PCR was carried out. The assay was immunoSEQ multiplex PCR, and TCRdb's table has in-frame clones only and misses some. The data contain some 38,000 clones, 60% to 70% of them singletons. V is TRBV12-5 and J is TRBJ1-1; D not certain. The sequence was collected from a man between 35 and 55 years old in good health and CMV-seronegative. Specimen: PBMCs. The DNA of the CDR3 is TGTGCTAGTGGTTTGGAGGCATTTGGACTGATGAACACTGAAGCTTTCTTT. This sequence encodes CASGLEAFGLMNTEAFF. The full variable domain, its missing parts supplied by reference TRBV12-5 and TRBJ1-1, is DARVTQTPRHKVTEMGQEVTMRCQPILGHNTVFWYRQTMMQGLELLAYFRNRAPLDDSGMPKDRFSAEMPDATLATLKIQPSEPRDSAVYFCASGLEAFGLMNTEAFFGQGTRLTVV.